This TCR beta chain was recorded in a study of cytomegalovirus exposure and HLA in healthy donors. This clone was counted between two and nine times. Its antigen is still unknown. V dropped 4 bases and J dropped 5 bases, with 11 bases sitting between them. CDR3 length equals 13 residues. Looked up from germline, CDR1 is SGHTA and CDR2 is FQGNSA. TCRdb keeps only in-frame clones here, not all; method: immunoSEQ multiplex PCR. The sample gives about 150,000 clones, about 94% of which show up once; about 2% is in the top ten. Study-wide findings and caveats: A subsequent analysis found that TCR clusters from the first cohort also tended to co-occur in the roughly 120 validation repertoires, with approximately 95% of cluster scores above 0. High specificity and sensitivity for cytomegalovirus status were reported for the classifier. The study flagged some 170 TCR beta chains as cytomegalovirus-associated.

The receptor's source is a man younger than 30 in good health and CMV-seropositive. Sequencing input: PBMCs. V is TRBV7-2 and J is TRBJ2-5; D possibly corresponds to TRBD2 (5 bases). CDR3 in amino acids: CASSSSPRETQYF. The CDR3 coding sequence is TGTGCCAGCAGCTCTAGCCCTCGGGAGACCCAGTACTTC. The full variable domain, its missing parts supplied by reference TRBV7-2 and TRBJ2-5, is GAGVSQSPSNKVTEKGKDVELRCDPISGHTALYWYRQSLGQGLEFLIYFQGNSAPDKSGLPSDRFSAERTGGSVSTLTIQRTQQEDSAVYLCASSSSPRETQYFGPGTRLLVL.